Below are 25 T cell receptor beta chains sequenced from a single sample in a study of blood T cell repertoires in COVID-19. This table comes from immunoSEQ multiplex PCR, and its TCRdb copy is limited to in-frame clones, with some not included. The repertoire holds some 120,000 clones, with 71% as singletons. The sample taken for sequencing was peripheral blood. These receptors all stem from a human donor with acute or convalescent COVID-19. The donor label of this sample is uncertain.

Only a few counts were recorded for this clone. This sequence joins TRBV12-5 and TRBJ2-7; 10 bases match TRBD1. The V and J ends lost 5 bases and 5 bases, in that order; junction bases with no gene match: 15. CDR3 length equals 17 residues. The germline V gene has CDR1 LGHNT and CDR2 FRNRAP. The CDR3 loop reads CASGPRTGGTTFHEQYF. In nucleotides, the CDR3 is TGTGCTAGTGGTCCCCGGACAGGGGGAACCACCTTCCACGAGCAGTACTTC.

This clone occurred a few times. The rearrangement links TRBV29-1 to TRBJ2-1, with D uncertain. This CDR3 contains 15 residues. The V end lost 1 base, the J end lost 4 bases, and 14 bases lay between the germline ends. Germline values: CDR1 SQVTM, CDR2 ANQGSEA. In DNA, the CDR3 is TGCAGCGTTGAAGGGTACCCACTCCGTTACAATGAGCAGTTCTTC. This codes for CSVEGYPLRYNEQFF.

The V and J genes are TRBV6-2 or TRBV6-3 and TRBJ1-5; no reliable D call. The CDR3 is 14 residues long. The germline V and J ends were trimmed by 3 bases and 3 bases, with 9 bases remaining between them. Germline CDR1 and CDR2: MNHEY and SVGEGT. CDR3 bases: TGTGCCAGCAGTTATGTGCAGAACAATCAGCCCCAGCATTTT. Its protein product is CASSYVQNNQPQHF.

The rearrangement links TRBV14 to TRBJ2-7; possibly TRBD2 for D (6 bases). The CDR3 spans 14 residues. The ends were cut back, 4 bases at V and 0 bases at J, with 10 bases in the middle. The germline V gene encodes CDR1 SGHDN and CDR2 FVKESK. The CDR3 sequence is CASSRSGVSYEQYV. CDR3 sequence (DNA): TGTGCCAGCAGCCGTTCGGGGGTCTCCTACGAGCAGTACGTC.

CDR3 region: CASTGTAYNEQFF. DNA of the CDR3: TGTGCCAGCACCGGGACAGCCTACAATGAGCAGTTCTTC. The chain couples TRBV2 to TRBJ2-1, with 7 bases fitting TRBD1. Looked up from germline, CDR1 is SNHLY and CDR2 is FYNNEI. V trimming: 7 bases; J trimming: 2 bases; junction bases outside the gene matches: 2. This CDR3 region has 13 residues.

The CDR3 nucleotides are TGTGCCAGTAGTATAAATGGGGGGACCTACAATGAGCAGTTCTTC. Translating gives CASSINGGTYNEQFF. The genes are TRBV19 and TRBJ2-1; D perhaps matches TRBD2 (6 bases). The length of the CDR3 is 15 residues. The V end lost 2 bases, the J end lost 2 bases, and 10 bases lay between the germline ends. Germline lookup yields CDR1 LNHDA and CDR2 SQIVND (reference sequence). The full variable domain, in which reference TRBV19 and TRBJ2-1 provide the parts outside the CDR3, is DGGITQSPKYLFRKEGQNVTLSCEQNLNHDAMYWYRQDPGQGLRLIYYSQIVNDFQKGDIAEGYSVSREKKESFPLTVTSAQKNPTAFYLCASSINGGTYNEQFFGPGTRLTVL.

This chain connects TRBV18 to TRBJ2-7; 9 bases are a match to TRBD2. The germline gives CDR1 KGHSH, CDR2 LQKENI. The V segment lost 3 bases and the J segment 2 bases; nucleotides outside the gene matches: 17. This CDR3 has 19 residues. The CDR3 nucleotides are TGTGCCAGCTCACCGGCCCCCAACCAGCGGGGGGCCCAGACCTACGAGCAGTACTTC. Amino acid sequence: CASSPAPNQRGAQTYEQYF. The complete variable domain, with remaining parts taken from reference TRBV18 and TRBJ2-7, reads NAGVMQNPRHLVRRRGQEARLRCSPMKGHSHVYWYRQLPEEGLKFMVYLQKENIIDESGMPKERFSAEFPKEGPSILRIQQVVRGDSAAYFCASSPAPNQRGAQTYEQYFGPGTRLTVT.

The rearrangement links TRBV5-1 to TRBJ2-5; 12 bases are a match to TRBD1. V was pared by 4 bases and J by 4 bases, with 5 bases of the junction left unmatched. Looked up from germline, CDR1 is SGHRS and CDR2 is YFSETQ. This CDR3 has 15 amino acids. The CDR3 nucleotides read TGCGCCAGCAGCACCGGGACAGGGGGCCGAGAGACCCAGTACTTC. Its protein product is CASSTGTGGRETQYF.

The chain combines TRBV15 with TRBJ2-7; 8 bases are shared with TRBD1. This CDR3 has 15 residues. The V gene end was trimmed by 3 bases and the J gene end by 4 bases; junction bases not matched to a gene: 8. The V gene's germline CDR1 is LNHNV and CDR2 YYDKDF (reference sequence). The DNA of the CDR3 is TGTGCCACCAGCAGGGGCGGACAGGGTTTTTACGAGCAGTACTTC. Its translation: CATSRGGQGFYEQYF.

The rearrangement joins TRBV3-1 (or the pseudogene TRBV3-2) to TRBJ2-5; the match to TRBD2 covers 8 bases. With V trimmed by 4 bases and J by 5 bases, 3 bases remained unmatched. The CDR3 has 13 residues. Germline-derived CDR1 and CDR2 are LGHDT and YNNKEL (reference sequence). CDR3 DNA: TGTGCCAGCAGCCGCAGCGGGGGTGAGACCCAGTACTTC. Protein product: CASSRSGGETQYF.

This clone was seen many times. This rearrangement joins TRBV7-9 to TRBJ2-5, with TRBD1 matching 9 bases. The CDR3 length is 12 residues. The ends lost 10 bases at V and 4 bases at J; junction bases unmatched: 4. Per germline, CDR1 SEHNR and CDR2 FQNEAQ (reference sequence). This chain's CDR3 is CATRQGGETQYF. The CDR3 region has the DNA TGTGCCACCAGACAGGGGGGAGAGACCCAGTACTTC. The full variable domain, its missing parts supplied by reference TRBV7-9 and TRBJ2-5, is DTGVSQNPRHKITKRGQNVTFRCDPISEHNRLYWYRQTLGQGPEFLTYFQNEAQLEKSRLLSDRFSAERPKGSFSTLEIQRTEQGDSAMYLCATRQGGETQYFGPGTRLLVL.

In this sample, this clone turned up once. This sequence joins TRBV2 and TRBJ1-1; 8 bases are shared with TRBD1. The V segment lost 6 bases and the J segment 0 bases; nucleotides outside the gene matches: 3. The CDR3 covers 14 residues. Germline V gene data show CDR1 as SNHLY and CDR2 as FYNNEI. The CDR3 protein is CASSDRGLNTEAFF. The CDR3 DNA sequence: TGTGCCAGCAGCGACAGGGGACTGAACACTGAAGCTTTCTTT.

This rearrangement joins TRBV29-1 to TRBJ1-5; TRBD1 is a possible D gene (5 bases). Germline CDR1 is SQVTM and CDR2 is ANQGSEA. V lost 6 bases and J 2 bases, leaving 14 bases between the germline ends. This CDR3 is built from 14 residues. CDR3 region: CSVTEGLGNQPQHF. CDR3 nucleotide sequence: TGCAGCGTAACGGAGGGGCTTGGCAATCAGCCCCAGCATTTT. The full variable domain, in which reference TRBV29-1 and TRBJ1-5 provide the parts outside the CDR3, is SAVISQKPSRDICQRGTSLTIQCQVDSQVTMMFWYRQQPGQSLTLIATANQGSEATYESGFVIDKFPISRPNLTFSTLTVSNMSPEDSSIYLCSVTEGLGNQPQHFGDGTRLSIL.

This clone was observed once. V usage is TRBV7-6 and J usage is TRBJ2-5; 8 bases line up with TRBD2. The CDR3 length is 16 residues. Germline assignment: CDR1 SGHVS and CDR2 FNYEAQ. V lost 1 base to trimming and J lost 4 bases; unmatched junction nucleotides: 8. The CDR3 spells CASSLVPGGAGETQYF. CDR3 in DNA: TGTGCCAGCAGCTTAGTTCCGGGGGGGGCCGGAGAGACCCAGTACTTC.

V usage is TRBV11-2 and J usage is TRBJ1-1; maybe TRBD1 (6 bases). The CDR3 loop spans 13 amino acids. Germline V gene lookup returns CDR1 SGHAT and CDR2 FQNNGV. With 3 bases removed from V and 11 bases from J, the gap between germline ends came to 16 bases. In DNA form, the CDR3 reads TGTGCCAGCAGCTTGGTAACAACAGGGCAGGCTTTCTTT. Residues: CASSLVTTGQAFF.

Details on this clone: A much larger clone lies one base from this, so it may be a read error. The V and J genes are TRBV6-5 and TRBJ1-5; TRBD1 matches 8 bases. Germline trimming cut 6 bases from V and 1 base from J; bases unmatched to any gene: 2. Germline V CDR1 and CDR2: MNHEY, SVGAGI. This CDR3 is built from 14 residues. CDR3 region: CASRRTGSNQPQHF. DNA for the CDR3: TGTGCCAGCAGGAGGACAGGGAGCAATCAGCCCCAGCATTTT.

This rearrangement joins TRBV18 to TRBJ1-2, with D hard to call. CDR1 KGHSH and CDR2 LQKENI come from the germline V gene. This CDR3 region has 14 residues. V lost 0 bases and J lost 2, with 7 bases in between. The DNA of the CDR3 is TGTGCCAGCTCACCACCCCTCCCCAACTATGGCTACACCTTC. Translated, it gives CASSPPLPNYGYTF.

The chain carries TRBV2 and TRBJ2-3; 7 nucleotides agree with TRBD2. J lost 2 bases, V lost 5 bases, and 4 bases had no gene match. The CDR3 totals 14 residues. Germline lookup yields CDR1 SNHLY and CDR2 FYNNEI. In nucleotides, the CDR3 is TGTGCCAGCAGTCTCGGGACTACCACAGATACGCAGTATTTT. This encodes CASSLGTTTDTQYF.

The gene calls are TRBV19 and TRBJ2-1, with TRBD1 matching over 11 bases. CDR1 and CDR2 from the germline V gene are LNHDA and SQIVND (reference sequence). The CDR3 length is 16 residues. V lost 2 bases to trimming and J lost 6 bases; unmatched junction nucleotides: 6. Here the CDR3 reads CASSIWWDRGSNEQFF. In DNA, the CDR3 is TGTGCCAGTAGTATATGGTGGGACAGGGGGTCCAATGAGCAGTTCTTC.

The V call is TRBV11-2, the J call TRBJ1-3; D is unresolved. Per germline, CDR1 SGHAT and CDR2 FQNNGV. The V end was cut by 3 bases, the J end by 0 bases, with 3 bases between. The CDR3 consists of 13 residues. The CDR3 DNA is TGTGCCAGCAGCTTTAGCTCTGGAAACACCATATATTTT. Protein sequence: CASSFSSGNTIYF. The full variable domain, with the rest looked up from reference TRBV11-2 and TRBJ1-3, is EAGVAQSPRYKIIEKRQSVAFWCNPISGHATLYWYQQILGQGPKLLIQFQNNGVVDDSQLPKDRFSAERLKGVDSTLKIQPAKLEDSAVYLCASSFSSGNTIYFGEGSWLTVV.

This clone was observed many times. The chain recombines TRBV7-3 with TRBJ2-5, with 7 bases identical to TRBD1. Germline lookup yields CDR1 SGHTA and CDR2 FQGTGA. Trimming took 5 bases from V and 5 from J; bases not matched to a gene: 8. The CDR3 spans 14 residues. CDR3 region: CASSETGNGETQYF. The CDR3, as DNA: TGTGCCAGCAGCGAGACAGGGAATGGGGAGACCCAGTACTTC.

The V and J genes are TRBV7-2 and TRBJ2-7; D may be TRBD2 (5 bases). The length of the CDR3 is 13 residues. Trimming pared 5 bases from V and 1 base from J, leaving 9 bases between. Germline V gives CDR1 SGHTA, CDR2 FQGNSA. The CDR3 DNA is TGTGCCAGCAGCGACCCGGGATCCTACGAGCAGTACTTC. Its translation is CASSDPGSYEQYF.

V gene TRBV7-2 combines with J gene TRBJ2-7; D possibly corresponds to TRBD2 (5 bases). Germline loops: CDR1 SGHTA, CDR2 FQGNSA. This CDR3 region has 13 residues. V was shortened by 3 bases and J by 7 bases, with 13 bases between the two germline ends. The chain's CDR3 is CASSFLLTGEQYF. CDR3 nucleotides: TGTGCCAGCAGCTTTTTGCTAACGGGAGAGCAGTACTTC.

The chain carries TRBV15 and TRBJ2-7, with TRBD1 identical over 10 bases. The CDR3 spans 14 residues. CDR1 and CDR2 from the germline V gene are LNHNV and YYDKDF (reference sequence). Trimming removed 3 bases from V and 6 bases from J; junction bases left unmatched: 5. CDR3 region: CATSRGDRGGEQYF. As DNA, the CDR3 is TGTGCCACCAGCAGGGGGGACAGGGGAGGCGAGCAGTACTTC.

The chain joins TRBV11-2 to TRBJ2-1, with TRBD2 matching 12 bases. V dropped 2 bases and J dropped 12; count of bases not matched to a gene: 11. CDR1 SGHAT and CDR2 FQNNGV come from the germline V gene. CDR3 length: 16 amino acids. The CDR3 bases are TGTGCCAGCAGCTTAACCCTAGCGGGGGGGTCCAAGGCGCAGTTCTTC. Amino acid sequence: CASSLTLAGGSKAQFF.